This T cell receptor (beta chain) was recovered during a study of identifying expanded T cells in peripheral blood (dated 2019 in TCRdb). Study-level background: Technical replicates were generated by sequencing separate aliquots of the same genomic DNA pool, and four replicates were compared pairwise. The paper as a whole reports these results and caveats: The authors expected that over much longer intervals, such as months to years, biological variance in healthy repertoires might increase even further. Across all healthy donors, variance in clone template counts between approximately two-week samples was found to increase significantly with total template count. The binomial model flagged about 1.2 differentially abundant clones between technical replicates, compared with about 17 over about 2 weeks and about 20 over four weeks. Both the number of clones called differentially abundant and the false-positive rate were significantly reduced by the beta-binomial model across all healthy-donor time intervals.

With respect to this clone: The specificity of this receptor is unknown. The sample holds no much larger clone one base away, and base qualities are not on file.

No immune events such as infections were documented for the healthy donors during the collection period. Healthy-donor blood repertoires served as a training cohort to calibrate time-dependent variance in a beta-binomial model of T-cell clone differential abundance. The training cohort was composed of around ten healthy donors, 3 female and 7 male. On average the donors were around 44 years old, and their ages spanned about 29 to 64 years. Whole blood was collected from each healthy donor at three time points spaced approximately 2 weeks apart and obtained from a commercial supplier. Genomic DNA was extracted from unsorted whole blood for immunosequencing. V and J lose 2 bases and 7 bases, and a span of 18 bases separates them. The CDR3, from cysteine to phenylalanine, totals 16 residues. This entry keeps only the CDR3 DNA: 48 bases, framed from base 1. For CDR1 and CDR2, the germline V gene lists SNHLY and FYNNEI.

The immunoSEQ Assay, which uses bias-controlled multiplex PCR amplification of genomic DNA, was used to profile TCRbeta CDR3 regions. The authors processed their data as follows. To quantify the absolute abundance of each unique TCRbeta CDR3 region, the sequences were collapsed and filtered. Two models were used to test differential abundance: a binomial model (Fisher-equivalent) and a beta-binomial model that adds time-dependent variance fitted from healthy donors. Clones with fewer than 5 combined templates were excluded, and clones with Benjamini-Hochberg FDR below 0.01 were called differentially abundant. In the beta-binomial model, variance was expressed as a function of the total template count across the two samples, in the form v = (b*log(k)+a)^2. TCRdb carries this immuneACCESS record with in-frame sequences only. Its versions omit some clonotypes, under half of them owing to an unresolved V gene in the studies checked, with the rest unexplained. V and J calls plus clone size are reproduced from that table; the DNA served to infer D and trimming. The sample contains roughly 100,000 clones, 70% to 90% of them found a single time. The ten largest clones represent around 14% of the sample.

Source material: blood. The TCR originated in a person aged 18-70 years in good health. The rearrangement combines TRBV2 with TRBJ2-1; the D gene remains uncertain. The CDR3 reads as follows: CASSESAVEGVNEQFF. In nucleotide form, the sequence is TGTGCCAGCAGTGAATCGGCGGTAGAAGGTGTGAATGAGCAGTTCTTC.